The next 11 T cell receptor beta chains were all read from a single sample in a study of T cell responses to AZD1222 COVID-19 vaccine (dated by TCRdb to the early 2020s). The method behind the library was the immunoSEQ multiplex PCR assay. Sourced from immuneACCESS, this table was stored by TCRdb with only in-frame sequences that have V and J called. A share of the clones is absent; for the studies checked, an unresolved V gene accounts for under half, and the remainder has no known explanation. The sample has about 150,000 clones on record, more than 85% of them singletons. Just under 7% of the sample goes to the ten largest clones. This specimen's time point label, per the study, means: sample from adult after SARS-CoV-2 infection, after symptom onset. The source material was peripheral blood, sampled after recovery from COVID-19. These TCRs come from an adult who had recovered from COVID-19.

The rearrangement joins TRBV27 to TRBJ1-1; perhaps TRBD1 as D (5 bases). Germline lookup yields CDR1 MNHEY and CDR2 SMNVEV (reference sequence). This CDR3 is built from 14 residues. Trimming removed 6 bases at V and 7 bases at J, with 18 bases between. The CDR3 reads CASRARRGFSEAFF. The CDR3 DNA sequence: TGTGCCAGCAGGGCTAGAAGGGGATTTAGTGAAGCTTTCTTT.

This clone was seen once. The rearrangement uses TRBV7-9 and TRBJ2-2; D may be TRBD1 (5 bases). CDR1 SEHNR and CDR2 FQNEAQ come from the germline V gene (reference sequence). Deletions cut 5 bases from V and 5 bases from J, with 24 bases between. The CDR3 consists of 18 residues. The CDR3 here is CASSRWGRTLSETGELFF. The CDR3 region has the DNA TGTGCCAGCAGCCGTTGGGGCAGGACCCTTTCAGAGACCGGGGAGCTGTTTTTT.

This chain joins TRBV29-1 and TRBJ2-7; TRBD1 matches 8 bases. Germline trimming cut 2 bases from V and 0 bases from J; bases unmatched to any gene: 9. The CDR3 sequence is 16 residues long. From germline, CDR1 is SQVTM and CDR2 ANQGSEA. CDR3 sequence reads: CSVEITTGVRSYEQYF. The DNA for the CDR3 is TGCAGCGTTGAAATTACGACAGGGGTCCGCTCCTACGAGCAGTACTTC.

The chain carries TRBV15 and TRBJ1-1; no definite D call. V was cut by 6 bases and J by 8 bases, with 13 bases left in between. The CDR3 totals 12 residues. Germline values: CDR1 LNHNV, CDR2 YYDKDF (reference sequence). CDR3 sequence (DNA): TGTGCCACCAGTTTTGGAGGGAGGGAAGCTTTCTTT. Translated: CATSFGGREAFF.

V usage is TRBV5-1 and J usage is TRBJ2-7; 7 positions match TRBD2. Germline V gene sequence: CDR1 SGHRS, CDR2 YFSETQ. The V and J ends lost 4 bases and 0 bases, in that order; junction bases with no gene match: 4. The CDR3 totals 14 residues. In nucleotides, the CDR3 is TGCGCCAGCAGCCCCGGGACTACCTCCTACGAGCAGTACTTC. It codes for CASSPGTTSYEQYF.

This chain links TRBV6-1 with TRBJ1-6; 11 bases line up with TRBD1. The trim removed 3 bases at V and 9 bases at J, leaving 10 bases unmatched. The CDR3 runs to 17 residues. Germline V gene sequence: CDR1 MNHNS, CDR2 SASEGT. The CDR3 sequence: CASSDRTGGAFISPLHF. DNA of the CDR3: TGTGCCAGCAGTGACCGGACAGGGGGCGCTTTTATTTCACCCCTCCACTTT.

The V call is TRBV3-1 (or the pseudogene TRBV3-2), the J call TRBJ1-3; 10 bases align to TRBD1. V gave up 3 bases and J gave up 10 bases; unmatched junction bases: 9. From germline, CDR1 is LGHDT and CDR2 YNNKEL (reference sequence). The length of the CDR3 is 15 residues. In nucleotides, the CDR3 is TGTGCCAGCAGCCAGCGACAGGGGGCGCCGGGGACCATATATTTT. Its translation is CASSQRQGAPGTIYF.

The chain carries TRBV28 and TRBJ1-1; D remains ambiguous. This CDR3 is 15 amino acids long. Trimming removed 8 bases from V and 1 base from J, with 17 bases in between. Looked up from germline, CDR1 is MDHEN and CDR2 is SYDVKM. The CDR3 reads CASVYDTAKNTEAFF. CDR3 nucleotides: TGTGCCAGCGTGTATGATACCGCCAAGAACACTGAAGCTTTCTTT.

The J gene is TRBJ1-3, the V gene TRBV3-1 (or the pseudogene TRBV3-2); no clear D gene. V lost 8 bases, J lost 2 bases, and 13 bases lay in between. Germline V gene sequence: CDR1 LGHDT, CDR2 YNNKEL (reference sequence). The CDR3 is made up of 14 amino acids. The CDR3 DNA reads as TGTGCCAGCCCTCCATGGCAGCCTGGAAACACCATATATTTT. Amino acid sequence: CASPPWQPGNTIYF.

A single count supports this clone. The chain couples TRBV3-1 (or the pseudogene TRBV3-2) to TRBJ1-2; D remains ambiguous. With 5 bases removed from V and 1 base from J, the gap between germline ends came to 8 bases. The CDR3 covers 13 residues. Germline CDR1 LGHDT, CDR2 YNNKEL (reference sequence). The CDR3 nucleotides are TGTGCCAGCAGCGCAGACCATAACTATGGCTACACCTTC. Amino acid sequence: CASSADHNYGYTF.

This chain uses TRBV7-2 with TRBJ1-1, with 8 positions matching TRBD1. This CDR3 is 12 amino acids long. V lost 4 bases, J lost 8 bases, and 3 bases stayed unmatched. Per the germline V gene, CDR1 is SGHTA and CDR2 is FQGNSA. CDR3 loop: CASSYNRGEAFF. The CDR3 coding sequence is TGTGCCAGCAGCTACAACAGGGGGGAAGCTTTCTTT.